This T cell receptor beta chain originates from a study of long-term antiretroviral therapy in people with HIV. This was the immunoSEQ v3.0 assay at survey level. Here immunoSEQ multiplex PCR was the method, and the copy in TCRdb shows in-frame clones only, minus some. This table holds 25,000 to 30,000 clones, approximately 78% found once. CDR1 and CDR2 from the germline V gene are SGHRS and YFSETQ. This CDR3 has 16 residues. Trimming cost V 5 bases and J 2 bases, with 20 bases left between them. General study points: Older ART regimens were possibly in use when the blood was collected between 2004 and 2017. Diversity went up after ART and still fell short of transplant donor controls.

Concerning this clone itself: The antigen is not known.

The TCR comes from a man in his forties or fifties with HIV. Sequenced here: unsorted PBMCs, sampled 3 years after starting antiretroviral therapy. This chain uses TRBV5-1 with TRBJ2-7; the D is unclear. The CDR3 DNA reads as TGCGCCAGCAGTCGAACCCAGCAGGAACTCACCTACGAGCAGTACTTC. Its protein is CASSRTQQELTYEQYF.